Described below is a single T cell receptor (beta chain) sequence and its context. Germline V gives CDR1 LNHDA, CDR2 SQIVND (reference sequence). The CDR3 has 15 amino acids. The V and J ends lost 3 bases and 0 bases respectively, with 12 bases between them. This sample is part of a study of blood T cell repertoires in COVID-19. As for the study in general: Spain, Italy and the United States supplied samples that represented acute and convalescent COVID-19. Nucleic acid was either cDNA or gDNA, and it came from T cells, B-cell-depleted T cells, or PBMCs.

As originally analysed: Estimation of nucleated cell counts was performed using reference gene primer amplification. The method was immunoSEQ multiplex PCR; TCRdb's version includes in-frame clones alone and lacks a portion of them. V, J and clone size were drawn from that table, and D and trimming were deduced from the DNA. This repertoire shows fewer than 150,000 clones, more than 70% found once; its top ten account for under 12%. The chain carries TRBV19 and TRBJ2-7, with D possibly matching TRBD2 (6 bases). The TCR was taken from a man in his fifties with active or convalescent COVID-19. The sequencing sample was made of peripheral blood. This CDR3 is CASSIRRENSYEQYF. The CDR3, as DNA: TGTGCCAGTAGTATTAGGCGGGAAAACTCCTACGAGCAGTACTTC.